Given below is one T cell receptor (beta chain) in context. The data were taken from a study of blood T cell repertoires in COVID-19. Study-wide context: The samples span acute and convalescent COVID-19 from the United States, Italy and Spain. Sources were T cells, B-cell-depleted T cells, or PBMCs; the material itself was cDNA or gDNA.

Germline loops: CDR1 ENHRY, CDR2 SYGVKD. Trimming left V 5 bases short and J 0 bases short, with 14 bases between. CDR3 length equals 16 residues. Per the authors' pipeline: For nucleated cells, counts were estimated from reference gene primer amplification. The data were produced by immunoSEQ multiplex PCR, yet TCRdb's version contains in-frame clones alone and is incomplete. Clone size and the V and J calls come from that table; the DNA yielded D and trimming. The sample gives 200,000 to 250,000 clones, about four fifths of which show up once; 1.9% is in the top ten. Input material: peripheral blood. This receptor was identified in a man between 25 and 39 years old who had recovered from COVID-19. The rearrangement uses TRBV10-3 and TRBJ1-3; D might be TRBD1 (6 bases). Written as DNA, the CDR3 is TGTGCCATCAGTCCGGACAGTGCGTTCTCTGGAAACACCATATATTTT. It codes for CAISPDSAFSGNTIYF.